Below, 3 T cell receptor beta chains from the same sample are listed, as sequenced in a study of low-dose radiotherapy and immunotherapy resistance in tumors. Alpha and beta chains were covered, as first-strand cDNA relied on TRAV- and TRBV-specific primers. The authors ran about 21 PCR cycles to amplify TCRs with a constant-region primer and V-primer adapter. TCRdb analysed the reads with MiXCR anew, one entry per CDR3 protein. The repertoire holds more than 50,000 distinct CDR3 sequences, with about 25% as singletons. Described time point: before trial treatment. The specimen comprised PBMCs, sampled before treatment. The receptors originated from a male donor with prostate cancer.

This clonotype was observed many times. The chain couples TRBV4-2 to TRBJ2-3; 7 positions match TRBD2. Germline CDR1 is LGHNA and CDR2 is YNFKEQ. This CDR3 contains 18 residues. The J segment lost 6 bases and the V segment lost 1 base, leaving 16 bases of the junction unmatched. CDR3 region: CASSQGGGRGPHTDTQYF. CDR3 DNA: TGTGCCAGCAGCCAAGGCGGGGGACGGGGCCCACACACGGATACGCAGTATTTT.

This clonotype was seen many times. V usage is TRBV25-1 and J usage is TRBJ2-7; maybe TRBD2 (5 bases). Trimming removed 8 bases at V and 1 base at J, with 12 bases between. The CDR3 spans 13 residues. The germline V gene encodes CDR1 MGHDK and CDR2 SYGVNS. CDR3 protein: CASGETPSYEQYF. The CDR3 coding sequence is TGTGCCAGCGGGGAGACACCTTCCTACGAGCAGTACTTC.

The chain is built from TRBV10-1 and TRBJ1-5, with D perhaps TRBD1 (6 bases). V was pared by 7 bases and J by 0 bases, with 22 bases between. The CDR3 runs to 18 residues. CDR1 is WNHNN and CDR2 is SYGVQD in the germline V gene (reference sequence). The CDR3 loop reads CASTHRGSGTYSNQPQHF. The CDR3 DNA follows: TGCGCCAGCACCCATAGGGGGTCAGGGACCTATAGCAATCAGCCCCAGCATTTT.